The clone carrying this TCR beta chain came up a few times. Its matching antigen is unknown. These data originate in a study of vaccination and CD4 T cells after COVID-19. Study in general: Overlapping SARS-CoV-2, HCoV-NL63, HCoV-OC43 and HCoV-229E spike peptides were used to stimulate cells.

Sequencing of cultured CD4+ T cell DNA used the Oncomine TCR Beta short-read assay. TCRdb reprocessed the PCR reads with MiXCR, giving one entry per CDR3 protein. The sample holds around 15,000 distinct CDR3 sequences, 57% seen once. This sample's treatment: approximately nine-day PBMC culture with coronavirus spike peptide pools or control peptides (ViraFEST assay). Antigen-specific T cells were expanded with peptide pools by ViraFEST, and TCRs were then sequenced. Recorded positive PCR dates fall between March and December 2020, preceding US Alpha, Beta and Delta variants. Culture conditions combined around 2 million PBMCs per well with 10 IU/ml IL-2 and around 10 ug/ml peptide pools. Sequences were obtained from CD4+ T cells from blood, cultured in vitro. This sequence was found in a human donor who had recovered from COVID-19.

The CDR3, as DNA: TGTGCCAGTAGATCGGGACAGGGCTATGGCTACACCTTC. Its translation: CASRSGQGYGYTF. The chain couples TRBV19 to TRBJ1-2; TRBD1 matches at 9 bases. The CDR3 is made up of 13 amino acids. The germline gives CDR1 LNHDA, CDR2 SQIVND (reference sequence). V lost 6 bases to trimming and J lost 4 bases; unmatched junction nucleotides: 3.